This entry lists 23 T cell receptor beta chains sequenced from one sample in a study of blood T cell repertoires in COVID-19. Assay: immunoSEQ multiplex PCR; the TCRdb copy retains only in-frame clones and omits some. The data contain approximately 120,000 clones, 70% to 90% of them singletons. Specimen: peripheral blood. These receptors all stem from a woman aged 45 to 65 who had recovered from COVID-19.

The V gene is TRBV4-2, the J gene TRBJ2-1, with D tentatively TRBD2 (7 bases). Germline V gives CDR1 LGHNA, CDR2 YNFKEQ. Trimming removed 0 bases at V and 5 bases at J, with 14 bases between. The CDR3 runs 16 residues. For the CDR3, the DNA is TGTGCCAGCAGCCAAGATAGGGGGGGGCCCAACAATGAGCAGTTCTTC. It encodes CASSQDRGGPNNEQFF.

This clone is a singleton in its sample. The J gene is TRBJ2-5, the V gene TRBV7-2; D unresolved. V lost 3 bases, J lost 1 base, and 9 bases lay in between. The CDR3 is made up of 14 amino acids. Germline CDR1 reads SGHTA; CDR2 reads FQGNSA. CDR3 sequence: CASSFSGSQETQYF. CDR3 DNA: TGTGCCAGCAGCTTTTCTGGTAGCCAAGAGACCCAGTACTTC. Full variable domain (outside the CDR3, taken from reference TRBV7-2 and TRBJ2-5): GAGVSQSPSNKVTEKGKDVELRCDPISGHTALYWYRQSLGQGLEFLIYFQGNSAPDKSGLPSDRFSAERTGGSVSTLTIQRTQQEDSAVYLCASSFSGSQETQYFGPGTRLLVL.

This chain connects TRBV7-2 to TRBJ2-1, with 10 bases matching TRBD2. J gave up 8 bases and V 3 bases, and 10 bases lay outside the gene matches. Germline lookup yields CDR1 SGHTA and CDR2 FQGNSA. This CDR3 region has 16 residues. The DNA for the CDR3 is TGTGCCAGCAGCTTTCAGACTAGCGGGTTTGGCGATGAGCAGTTCTTC. As protein: CASSFQTSGFGDEQFF.

This clone is judged medium-sized. This chain joins TRBV14 and TRBJ2-1, with 11 bases that match TRBD1. Germline CDR1 SGHDN, CDR2 FVKESK. The CDR3 spans 16 residues. V shed 3 bases and J 5 bases; nucleotides not matched to a gene: 6. Written as DNA, the CDR3 is TGTGCCAGCAGCCAGGAACCGGGACAGGGGGACAATGAGCAGTTCTTC. Translated: CASSQEPGQGDNEQFF.

The chain couples TRBV3-1 (or the pseudogene TRBV3-2) to TRBJ2-1; possibly TRBD2 for D (5 bases). The CDR3 runs 16 residues. Germline assignment: CDR1 LGHDT and CDR2 YNNKEL (reference sequence). V was shortened by 0 bases and J by 6 bases, with 15 bases between the two germline ends. The CDR3 spells CASSQEVNLRGNEQFF. The CDR3 DNA reads TGTGCCAGCAGCCAAGAAGTGAACCTACGGGGCAATGAGCAGTTCTTC.

V and J are TRBV4-1 and TRBJ1-2, with D perhaps TRBD1 (6 bases). The CDR3 is made up of 14 amino acids. V lost 5 bases and J 4 bases, leaving 14 bases between the germline ends. Germline loops: CDR1 MGHRA, CDR2 YSYEKL. This CDR3 is CASSAPGQSYGYTF. CDR3 coding DNA: TGCGCCAGCAGCGCCCCAGGACAGAGCTATGGCTACACCTTC.

This chain uses TRBV4-1 with TRBJ1-2, with 7 bases fitting TRBD1. Germline V gene lookup returns CDR1 MGHRA and CDR2 YSYEKL. The V segment lost 2 bases and the J segment 6 bases; nucleotides outside the gene matches: 9. The CDR3 loop spans 15 amino acids. The CDR3 DNA follows: TGCGCCAGCAGCCAACCAGACAGGGCGGGTAATGGCTACACCTTC. Amino acids: CASSQPDRAGNGYTF.

Comment on this clone: Other DNA sequences in the same sample also yield this CDR3. The V and J genes are TRBV24-1 and TRBJ2-3; D is undetermined. The CDR3 extends over 14 amino acids. The ends were cut back, 1 base at V and 3 bases at J, with 7 bases in the middle. Germline values: CDR1 KGHDR, CDR2 SFDVKD. The CDR3 sequence is CATSDFSRTDTQYF. The CDR3 DNA sequence: TGTGCCACCAGTGATTTCTCCAGAACAGATACGCAGTATTTT.

Details on this clone: The junction departs from the called germline gene at one end, perhaps through a read error. The chain employs TRBV15 and TRBJ2-7; perhaps TRBD2 as D (7 bases). Germline assignment: CDR1 LNHNV and CDR2 YYDKDF (reference sequence). The CDR3 has 15 residues. This chain's CDR3 is CATRRDRGAVYEQYF. The CDR3, as DNA: TGTGCCACCAGGAGAGACCGGGGGGCCGTTTACGAGCAGTACTTC.

The chain couples TRBV5-6 to TRBJ1-1; 7 bases line up with TRBD1. Germline V lookup: CDR1 SGHDT, CDR2 YYEEEE. Trimming removed 0 bases from V and 5 bases from J; junction bases left unmatched: 10. This CDR3 has 16 amino acids. CDR3 bases: TGTGCCAGCAGCTTGGGGAGAGGACAGGTCTCGACTGAAGCTTTCTTT. Protein product: CASSLGRGQVSTEAFF. Complete variable domain (other parts from reference TRBV5-6 and TRBJ1-1): DAGVTQSPTHLIKTRGQQVTLRCSPKSGHDTVSWYQQALGQGPQFIFQYYEEEERQRGNFPDRFSGHQFPNYSSELNVNALLLGDSALYLCASSLGRGQVSTEAFFGQGTRLTVV.

This chain uses TRBV30 with TRBJ1-1; 9 nucleotides line up with TRBD1. Germline loops: CDR1 GTSNPN, CDR2 SVGIG (reference sequence). The CDR3 runs 12 residues. J gave up 7 bases and V 5 bases, and 5 bases lay outside the gene matches. CDR3 DNA sequence: TGTGCCTGGGGTAAGGGACAGGGTGAAGCTTTCTTT. Its translation is CAWGKGQGEAFF.

The rearrangement links TRBV28 to TRBJ1-2; D ambiguous. Germline values: CDR1 MDHEN, CDR2 SYDVKM. The CDR3 loop spans 12 amino acids. V lost 2 bases, J lost 5 bases, and 6 bases lay in between. The CDR3 nucleotides read TGTGCCAGCAGTTTACGCCAGTATGGCTACACCTTC. This codes for CASSLRQYGYTF.

The chain couples TRBV5-1 to TRBJ1-6; 8 bases agree with TRBD1. Looked up from germline, CDR1 is SGHRS and CDR2 is YFSETQ. The CDR3 contains 15 residues. V gave up 4 bases and J gave up 6 bases; unmatched junction bases: 6. The CDR3, as DNA: TGCGCCAGCAGCGAACAGGGGGGGATTAATTCACCCCTCCACTTT. Its translation is CASSEQGGINSPLHF. Variable domain in full (rest from reference TRBV5-1 and TRBJ1-6): KAGVTQTPRYLIKTRGQQVTLSCSPISGHRSVSWYQQTPGQGLQFLFEYFSETQRNKGNFPGRFSGRQFSNSRSEMNVSTLELGDSALYLCASSEQGGINSPLHFGNGTRLTVT.

The J gene is TRBJ2-3, the V gene TRBV29-1, with a tentative D call TRBD2 (5 bases). The germline V gene has CDR1 SQVTM and CDR2 ANQGSEA. The CDR3 has 13 amino acids. V was clipped by 4 bases and J by 4 bases, with 12 bases between them. The CDR3 protein is CSVGGSGADTQYF. DNA of the CDR3: TGCAGCGTTGGTGGGAGTGGTGCAGATACGCAGTATTTT.

The genes are TRBV6-1 and TRBJ2-7; weak D call: TRBD2 (6 bases). Germline CDR1 MNHNS, CDR2 SASEGT. Trimming removed 1 base from V and 3 bases from J, with 7 bases in between. The CDR3 runs 13 residues. Written as DNA, the CDR3 is TGTGCCAGCAGTGAAGTGGGGGGCTACGAGCAGTACTTC. Its protein product is CASSEVGGYEQYF.

This chain links TRBV6-6 with TRBJ1-5; D unclear. Trimming pared 3 bases from V and 4 bases from J, leaving 7 bases between. The CDR3 is 13 residues long. The germline V gene has CDR1 MNHNY and CDR2 SVGAGI (reference sequence). CDR3 in amino acids: CASSYSLNQPQHF. CDR3 DNA sequence: TGTGCCAGCAGTTATTCTTTGAATCAGCCCCAGCATTTT.

This chain uses TRBV29-1 with TRBJ1-2; 9 positions match TRBD1. The V segment lost 8 bases and the J segment 8 bases; nucleotides outside the gene matches: 9. Germline V gene lookup returns CDR1 SQVTM and CDR2 ANQGSEA. This CDR3 region has 12 residues. The DNA of the CDR3 is TGCAGCTTTACCCGGGACAGGGAAGGCTACACCTTC. Its translation is CSFTRDREGYTF. Full variable domain (rest looked up from reference TRBV29-1 and TRBJ1-2): SAVISQKPSRDICQRGTSLTIQCQVDSQVTMMFWYRQQPGQSLTLIATANQGSEATYESGFVIDKFPISRPNLTFSTLTVSNMSPEDSSIYLCSFTRDREGYTFGSGTRLTVV.

This clone was seen a single time. The chain employs TRBV19 and TRBJ1-2; D may be TRBD1 (6 bases). There are 13 residues in the CDR3. Germline V gene data show CDR1 as LNHDA and CDR2 as SQIVND (reference sequence). Trimming took 0 bases from V and 8 from J, leaving 10 bases between them. CDR3 nucleotide sequence: TGTGCCAGTAGTATAGAAACAGGGACCGGCTACACCTTC. Encoded protein: CASSIETGTGYTF.

V gene TRBV6-2 or TRBV6-3 combines with J gene TRBJ2-7, with TRBD1 identical over 8 bases. Germline V CDR1 and CDR2: MNHEY, SVGEGT. V lost 6 bases to trimming and J lost 2 bases; unmatched junction nucleotides: 9. The CDR3 has 15 amino acids. The CDR3 region has the DNA TGTGCCAGCAGATACATGACAGGGGTGGCCTACGAGCAGTACTTC. Its translation is CASRYMTGVAYEQYF.

The J gene is TRBJ2-3, the V gene TRBV20-1; 11 bases agree with TRBD2. Germline values: CDR1 DFQATT, CDR2 SNEGSKA (reference sequence). With 3 bases clipped from V and 2 bases from J, the junction kept 7 bases outside the gene matches. The CDR3 has 16 amino acids. The DNA of the CDR3 is TGCAGTGCTAGTAGGACTAGCGGGTATTACACAGATACGCAGTATTTT. Its translation is CSASRTSGYYTDTQYF.

This clone was found many times. The rearrangement links TRBV6-5 to TRBJ1-2; 11 positions agree with TRBD1. V gave up 7 bases and J gave up 7 bases; unmatched junction bases: 11. Germline values: CDR1 MNHEY, CDR2 SVGAGI. The CDR3 totals 15 residues. The CDR3 coding sequence is TGTGCCAGCACCCACAGCGGACAGGGGGCGTTTGGCTACACCTTC. This translates into CASTHSGQGAFGYTF.

This rearrangement joins TRBV19 to TRBJ2-3; the D is unclear. CDR1 LNHDA and CDR2 SQIVND come from the germline V gene (reference sequence). Trimming shortened V by 5 bases and J by 3 bases, and 6 bases separated the two germline ends. This CDR3 has 12 residues. CDR3 region: CASSSRTDTQYF. CDR3 sequence (DNA): TGTGCCAGTAGTTCTAGAACAGATACGCAGTATTTT.

The chain combines TRBV9 with TRBJ2-5; tentative D call: TRBD1 (6 bases). Germline V CDR1 and CDR2: SGDLS, YYNGEE. V lost 1 base and J 4 bases, leaving 14 bases between the germline ends. The CDR3 totals 15 residues. The CDR3 spells CASSVIGVRGETQYF. CDR3 bases: TGTGCCAGCAGCGTAATTGGGGTCAGGGGAGAGACCCAGTACTTC.